These 12 T cell receptor beta chains were all obtained from the same sample, sequenced in a study of low-dose radiotherapy and immunotherapy resistance in tumors. Specified time point: after trial treatment. Treatment: LDRT plus nivolumab, ipilimumab, low-dose cyclophosphamide and aspirin (RACIN trial). With a V-primer adapter and a constant-region primer, TCRs were amplified for about 22 PCR cycles. Each CDR3 protein is one row after TCRdb ran MiXCR on the reads. The data hold under 60,000 distinct CDR3 sequences, with around 34% observed a single time. Sequenced material: PBMCs, taken after low-dose radiotherapy plus immunotherapy. The receptor set was obtained from a male donor with rectosigmoid adenocarcinoma.

This clonotype was observed many times. The chain joins TRBV24-1 to TRBJ2-7; weak D call: TRBD1 (5 bases). Germline lookup yields CDR1 KGHDR and CDR2 SFDVKD. The CDR3 covers 12 residues. The V and J ends lost 3 bases and 5 bases respectively, with 7 bases between them. The CDR3 nucleotides read TGTGCCACCAGTGATCCAGGGCACGAGCAGTACTTC. Protein sequence: CATSDPGHEQYF.

The chain carries TRBV28 and TRBJ2-3; D is unclear. The germline V gene has CDR1 MDHEN and CDR2 SYDVKM. This CDR3 has 13 amino acids. The ends were cut back, 4 bases at V and 3 bases at J, with 8 bases in the middle. CDR3 bases: TGTGCCAGCAGTTCACTTAGGACAGATACGCAGTATTTT. Its translation is CASSSLRTDTQYF.

The chain uses TRBV11-2 and TRBJ2-7; possibly TRBD1 for D (6 bases). This CDR3 is built from 14 residues. Trimming left V 5 bases short and J 5 bases short, with 16 bases between. Germline assignment: CDR1 SGHAT and CDR2 FQNNGV. The CDR3 DNA follows: TGTGCCAGCAGCCCCACAACAGGGTACGACGAGCAGTACTTC. Translated, it gives CASSPTTGYDEQYF.

At least ten counts were recorded for this clonotype. The V call is TRBV6-1, the J call TRBJ2-3; D possibly corresponds to TRBD2 (6 bases). The CDR3 has 15 residues. CDR1 is MNHNS and CDR2 is SASEGT in the germline V gene. V was shortened by 1 base and J by 1 base, with 9 bases between the two germline ends. CDR3: CASSEGGTGTDTQYF. DNA for the CDR3: TGTGCCAGCAGTGAAGGCGGGACTGGCACAGATACGCAGTATTTT.

This clonotype was seen ten or more times. The V and J genes are TRBV7-9 and TRBJ2-7; 9 bases agree with TRBD1. Germline assignment: CDR1 SEHNR and CDR2 FQNEAQ (reference sequence). This CDR3 has 14 amino acids. J lost 2 bases, V lost 7 bases, and 6 bases had no gene match. For the CDR3, the DNA is TGTGCCAGCATCCCCGGGACAGGGCCCTACGAGCAGTACTTC. Its protein product is CASIPGTGPYEQYF.

The J gene is TRBJ2-1, the V gene TRBV2; D might be TRBD1 (5 bases). Germline V gives CDR1 SNHLY, CDR2 FYNNEI. V was shortened by 8 bases and J by 13 bases, with 12 bases between the two germline ends. CDR3 length equals 10 residues. The CDR3 nucleotides are TGTGCCAGCGACCAGGGAAGCCAGTTCTTC. The encoded protein is CASDQGSQFF.

This rearrangement joins TRBV29-1 to TRBJ2-1, with D unclear. Germline assignment: CDR1 SQVTM and CDR2 ANQGSEA. The CDR3 runs 14 residues. Trimming took 2 bases from V and 6 from J, leaving 14 bases between them. The CDR3 protein is CSVENVRTRNEQFF. CDR3 DNA: TGCAGCGTTGAAAATGTAAGGACCCGCAATGAGCAGTTCTTC.

This clonotype has at least ten counts. J is TRBJ2-1 and V is TRBV6-2 or TRBV6-3; 12 bases are a match to TRBD2. In germline, CDR1 is MNHEY, CDR2 SVGEGT. The CDR3 has 16 residues. The ends lost 4 bases at V and 7 bases at J; junction bases unmatched: 8. CDR3 loop: CASSSQTSGRKNEQFF. CDR3 DNA: TGTGCCAGCAGTTCACAGACTAGCGGGAGAAAAAATGAGCAGTTCTTC.

The chain carries TRBV19 and TRBJ1-5, with D possibly being TRBD1 (5 bases). The V end lost 3 bases, the J end lost 5 bases, and 11 bases lay between the germline ends. The CDR3 spans 14 residues. The germline gives CDR1 LNHDA, CDR2 SQIVND (reference sequence). CDR3: CASSIWSGDQPQHF. CDR3 DNA sequence: TGTGCCAGTAGTATTTGGTCGGGGGATCAGCCCCAGCATTTT.

This clonotype was recorded many times. The chain joins TRBV6-2 or TRBV6-3 to TRBJ1-1; the D is unclear. The CDR3 is 14 residues long. Germline V gene data show CDR1 as MNHEY and CDR2 as SVGEGT. Trimming cost V 6 bases and J 1 base, with 12 bases left between them. The CDR3 region is CASSSLGGNTEAFF. The CDR3 bases are TGTGCCAGCAGCTCACTAGGCGGGAACACTGAAGCTTTCTTT.

This clonotype was recorded at least ten times. The CDR3 nucleotides are TGTGCCAGCAGTTTTCGGGAGCAAGAGACCCAGTACTTC. Its protein is CASSFREQETQYF. V usage is TRBV28 and J usage is TRBJ2-5; TRBD2 might be the D (6 bases). The CDR3 is 13 residues long. The V gene lost 3 bases and the J gene lost 2 bases, with 7 bases spanning the gap. Germline loops: CDR1 MDHEN, CDR2 SYDVKM.

This clonotype was counted many times. This chain uses TRBV5-1 with TRBJ2-3, with D possibly matching TRBD2 (6 bases). V was pared by 4 bases and J by 2 bases, with 8 bases between. This CDR3 spans 13 amino acids. Germline values: CDR1 SGHRS, CDR2 YFSETQ. CDR3 coding DNA: TGCGCCAGCAGCGCGGGGTCCACAGATACGCAGTATTTT. Amino acid sequence: CASSAGSTDTQYF.